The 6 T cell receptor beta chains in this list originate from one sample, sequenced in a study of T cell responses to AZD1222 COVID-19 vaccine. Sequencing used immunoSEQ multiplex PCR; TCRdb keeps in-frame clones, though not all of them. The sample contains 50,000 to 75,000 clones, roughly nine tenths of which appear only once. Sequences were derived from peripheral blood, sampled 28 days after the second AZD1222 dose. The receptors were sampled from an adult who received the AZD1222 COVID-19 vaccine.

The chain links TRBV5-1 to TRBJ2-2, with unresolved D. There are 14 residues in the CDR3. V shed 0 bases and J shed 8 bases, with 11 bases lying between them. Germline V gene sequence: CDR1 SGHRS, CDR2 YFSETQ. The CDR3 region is CASSLDELMGELFF. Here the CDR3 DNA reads TGCGCCAGCAGCTTGGACGAATTAATGGGGGAGCTGTTTTTT.

The CDR3 DNA is TGTGCCAGCAGTTTAGGGGGATCCTATAATTCACCCCTCCACTTT. Translating gives CASSLGGSYNSPLHF. The chain couples TRBV27 to TRBJ1-6; weak D call: TRBD1 (5 bases). The CDR3 is 15 residues long. The V gene's germline CDR1 is MNHEY and CDR2 SMNVEV (reference sequence). V was shortened by 2 bases and J by 1 base, with 6 bases between the two germline ends.

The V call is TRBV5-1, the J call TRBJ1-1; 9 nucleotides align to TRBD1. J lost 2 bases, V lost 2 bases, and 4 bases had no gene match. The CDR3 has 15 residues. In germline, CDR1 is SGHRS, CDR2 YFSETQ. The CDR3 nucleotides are TGCGCCAGCAGCTTTAGGACAGGGGAAAACACTGAAGCTTTCTTT. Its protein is CASSFRTGENTEAFF.

CDR3 in amino acids: CASSRTSGGAVDTQYF. The CDR3 DNA reads TGTGCCAGTAGCAGGACTAGCGGGGGGGCCGTAGATACGCAGTATTTT. The chain joins TRBV19 to TRBJ2-3; TRBD2 matches 15 bases. J lost 5 bases, V lost 6 bases, and 6 bases had no gene match. CDR3 length: 16 amino acids. The V gene's germline CDR1 is LNHDA and CDR2 SQIVND (reference sequence).

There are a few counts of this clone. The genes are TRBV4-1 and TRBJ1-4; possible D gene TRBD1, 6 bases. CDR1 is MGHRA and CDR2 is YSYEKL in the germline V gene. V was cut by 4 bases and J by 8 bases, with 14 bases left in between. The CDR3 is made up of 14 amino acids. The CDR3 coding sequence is TGCGCCAGCAGCCCCCTACGGGGGCGGGAAAAACTGTTTTTT. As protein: CASSPLRGREKLFF.

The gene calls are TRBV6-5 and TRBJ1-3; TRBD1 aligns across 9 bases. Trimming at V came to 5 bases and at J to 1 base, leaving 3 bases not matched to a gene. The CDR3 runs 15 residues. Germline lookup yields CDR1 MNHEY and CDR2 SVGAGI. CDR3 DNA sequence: TGTGCCAGCAGTAAGGGACAGGGTTCTGGAAACACCATATATTTT. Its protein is CASSKGQGSGNTIYF.